This T cell receptor (beta chain) was identified during a study of cytomegalovirus exposure and HLA in healthy donors. Findings and caveats of the study: It was taken for granted in presence/absence analyses that sequencing depth across donors was roughly uniform. Whilst most TCR sequences proved rare, a subset of public TCRs occurred across many donors.

The study ran its PCR with 60 Vbeta and 13 Jbeta primers. The method was immunoSEQ multiplex PCR; TCRdb's version includes in-frame clones alone and lacks a portion of them. The sample shows almost 200,000 clones, 70% to 80% of them seen only once. Germline V gene sequence: CDR1 KGHSH, CDR2 LQKENI. Trimming at V came to 8 bases and at J to 3 bases, leaving 5 bases not matched to a gene. CDR3 length: 13 amino acids. Comment on this clone: Its matching antigen is unknown.

The genes are TRBV18 and TRBJ1-2, with 8 bases aligning to TRBD1. The material sequenced was PBMCs. This clonotype was obtained from a male donor in good health and CMV-seropositive. In nucleotides, the CDR3 is TGTGCCAGCGCGGACAGGGAGGACTATGGCTACACCTTC. Translation: CASADREDYGYTF.